Below are 19 T cell receptor beta chains sequenced from a single sample in a study of blood T cell repertoires in COVID-19. The method was immunoSEQ multiplex PCR; TCRdb's version includes in-frame clones alone and lacks a portion of them. The sample lists 150,000 to 200,000 clones; roughly nine tenths were seen once. The sequencing input was peripheral blood. The receptors come from a man in his sixties or seventies with active or convalescent COVID-19.

The V and J genes are TRBV7-2 and TRBJ2-4, with D possibly matching TRBD2 (5 bases). Germline assignment: CDR1 SGHTA and CDR2 FQGNSA. V lost 1 base to trimming and J lost 2 bases, with 6 bases between them. CDR3 length: 14 residues. The CDR3 DNA sequence: TGTGCCAGCAGCTTAGGAGGGTCCAAAAACATTCAGTACTTC. This gives the protein CASSLGGSKNIQYF. The full variable domain, rest sourced from reference TRBV7-2 and TRBJ2-4, is GAGVSQSPSNKVTEKGKDVELRCDPISGHTALYWYRQSLGQGLEFLIYFQGNSAPDKSGLPSDRFSAERTGGSVSTLTIQRTQQEDSAVYLCASSLGGSKNIQYFGAGTRLSVL.

V gene TRBV5-1 combines with J gene TRBJ2-1; maybe TRBD2 (5 bases). CDR3 size: 15 residues. Between the trimmed V and J ends, which lost 2 bases and 4 bases, there was a span of 13 bases. Germline V gene sequence: CDR1 SGHRS, CDR2 YFSETQ. The CDR3 protein is CASSFVQRPYNEQFF. Here the CDR3 DNA reads TGCGCCAGCAGCTTTGTACAGCGGCCATACAATGAGCAGTTCTTC.

This clone was picked up one time. The CDR3 DNA reads as TGTGCCAGCAGGCGACCGGGACAGGGGAACAATGAGCAGTTCTTC. As protein: CASRRPGQGNNEQFF. This chain connects TRBV2 to TRBJ2-1; 10 nucleotides line up with TRBD1. The CDR3 runs to 15 residues. The trim removed 6 bases at V and 5 bases at J, leaving 7 bases unmatched. CDR1 is SNHLY, CDR2 FYNNEI, per germline.

This chain connects TRBV16 to TRBJ2-1; no clear D. CDR3 length equals 16 residues. Between the trimmed V and J ends, which lost 2 bases and 2 bases, there was a span of 13 bases. CDR1 is KGHSY and CDR2 is FQNENV in the germline V gene. Here the CDR3 DNA reads TGTGCCAGCAGCCAAATCGCAGGCTTGGCCTACAATGAGCAGTTCTTC. This gives the protein CASSQIAGLAYNEQFF.

This clone occurred once. The chain has TRBV19 and TRBJ1-5; no clear D. Germline CDR1 LNHDA, CDR2 SQIVND (reference sequence). V lost 9 bases, J lost 0 bases, and 12 bases lay in between. The length of the CDR3 is 14 residues. CDR3 loop: CASEQSYSNQPQHF. The CDR3 bases are TGTGCCAGCGAACAGAGCTATAGCAATCAGCCCCAGCATTTT.

The genes are TRBV30 and TRBJ2-1; 10 positions match TRBD2. In germline, CDR1 is GTSNPN, CDR2 SVGIG (reference sequence). The J segment lost 10 bases and the V segment lost 0 bases, leaving 9 bases of the junction unmatched. The CDR3 runs to 15 residues. This CDR3 is CAWSVERGGQKEQFF. CDR3 coding DNA: TGTGCCTGGAGTGTCGAGCGGGGGGGCCAGAAGGAGCAGTTCTTC.

The rearrangement joins TRBV3-1 (or the pseudogene TRBV3-2) to TRBJ1-2, with 10 positions matching TRBD1. V dropped 4 bases and J dropped 6; count of bases not matched to a gene: 2. Germline V CDR1 and CDR2: LGHDT, YNNKEL (reference sequence). The CDR3 has 13 residues. The CDR3 is CASSPTGGDGYTF. The CDR3 nucleotides are TGTGCCAGCAGCCCGACAGGGGGCGATGGCTACACCTTC.

The CDR3 loop is CASSPYRSTEAFF. In nucleotides, the CDR3 is TGTGCCAGCAGCCCATACAGGAGCACTGAAGCTTTCTTT. The chain carries TRBV7-2 and TRBJ1-1; D might be TRBD1 (5 bases). Germline V gene data show CDR1 as SGHTA and CDR2 as FQGNSA. This CDR3 contains 13 residues. Deletions cut 5 bases from V and 4 bases from J, with 11 bases between.

CDR3 in amino acids: CASVREPSYNEQFF. In nucleotides, the CDR3 is TGTGCCAGCGTGCGGGAGCCCTCCTACAATGAGCAGTTCTTC. The chain is built from TRBV2 and TRBJ2-1, with TRBD2 identical over 7 bases. Looked up from germline, CDR1 is SNHLY and CDR2 is FYNNEI. CDR3 size: 14 residues. V lost 8 bases to trimming and J lost 0 bases; unmatched junction nucleotides: 4.

This clone was counted a few times. The chain employs TRBV18 and TRBJ1-1; TRBD1 might be the D (5 bases). CDR1 is KGHSH and CDR2 is LQKENI in the germline V gene. This CDR3 is built from 13 residues. The germline V and J ends were trimmed by 6 bases and 10 bases, with 18 bases remaining between them. The chain's CDR3 is CASSPARDSTAFF. The CDR3 coding sequence is TGTGCCAGCTCCCCCGCCAGGGATAGTACAGCTTTCTTT.

V is TRBV5-6 and J is TRBJ1-2; tentative D call: TRBD1 (6 bases). This CDR3 is 15 amino acids long. V dropped 6 bases and J dropped 0 bases, with 15 bases sitting between them. Germline V gives CDR1 SGHDT, CDR2 YYEEEE. The CDR3 DNA sequence: TGTGCCAGCATCCCGTCGGGGGGCGCTAACTATGGCTACACCTTC. Amino acids: CASIPSGGANYGYTF.

The chain links TRBV5-1 to TRBJ2-1; TRBD2 aligns across 11 bases. Trimming cost V 0 bases and J 9 bases; bases outside gene matches: 5. This CDR3 is built from 15 residues. The germline CDR1 and CDR2 sequences are SGHRS and YFSETQ. This CDR3 reads CASSLGTSGGGEQFF. Here the CDR3 DNA reads TGCGCCAGCAGCTTGGGTACTAGCGGGGGTGGTGAGCAGTTCTTC.

The V and J genes are TRBV3-1 (or the pseudogene TRBV3-2) and TRBJ1-3, with no clear D. Germline assignment: CDR1 LGHDT and CDR2 YNNKEL (reference sequence). With 5 bases removed from V and 0 bases from J, the gap between germline ends came to 11 bases. The CDR3 sequence is 15 residues long. CDR3 DNA: TGTGCCAGCAGCTTTAGAGGCAGCTCTGGAAACACCATATATTTT. It specifies CASSFRGSSGNTIYF.

J is TRBJ2-5 and V is TRBV28, with a tentative D call TRBD1 (6 bases). The CDR3 runs to 13 residues. Deletions cut 6 bases from V and 4 bases from J, with 12 bases between. Germline-derived CDR1 and CDR2 are MDHEN and SYDVKM. CDR3 nucleotide sequence: TGTGCCAGCAGACAGGGACAAACAGAGACCCAGTACTTC. This gives the protein CASRQGQTETQYF. The entire variable domain, with the rest obtained from reference TRBV28 and TRBJ2-5, is as follows: DVKVTQSSRYLVKRTGEKVFLECVQDMDHENMFWYRQDPGLGLRLIYFSYDVKMKEKGDIPEGYSVSREKKERFSLILESASTNQTSMYLCASRQGQTETQYFGPGTRLLVL.

The rearrangement uses TRBV29-1 and TRBJ2-7, with 9 bases identical to TRBD1. CDR1 and CDR2 (germline): SQVTM, ANQGSEA. The junction had 6 bases not matched to a gene; V was cut back by 6 bases and J by 3 bases. The CDR3 has 13 residues. CDR3 sequence (DNA): TGCAGCGTGGACAGGGGTAGCGGCTACGAGCAGTACTTC. Its protein is CSVDRGSGYEQYF.

The chain carries TRBV6-5 and TRBJ1-1; D is undetermined. V lost 10 bases and J lost 3, with 12 bases in between. CDR3 length equals 12 residues. Germline values: CDR1 MNHEY, CDR2 SVGAGI. CDR3 loop: CATIRMDTEAFF. The CDR3, as DNA: TGTGCCACCATCAGAATGGACACTGAAGCTTTCTTT.

CDR3: CASSPLRTSGSPHEQFF. The CDR3 bases are TGCGCCAGCAGCCCACTCAGGACTAGCGGGAGTCCCCATGAGCAGTTCTTC. The V gene is TRBV5-1, the J gene TRBJ2-1; 13 bases fit TRBD2. CDR1 is SGHRS and CDR2 is YFSETQ in the germline V gene. This CDR3 comprises 17 residues. The J segment lost 8 bases and the V segment lost 4 bases, leaving 12 bases of the junction unmatched.

The V gene is TRBV14, the J gene TRBJ1-2, with D tentatively TRBD1 (5 bases). The CDR3 extends over 15 amino acids. The germline V and J ends were trimmed by 4 bases and 2 bases, with 14 bases remaining between them. The germline V gene has CDR1 SGHDN and CDR2 FVKESK. CDR3 amino acids: CASSPIRGWNYGYTF. Written as DNA, the CDR3 is TGTGCCAGCAGCCCCATCCGGGGGTGGAACTATGGCTACACCTTC.

The chain has TRBV25-1 and TRBJ1-1, with D tentatively TRBD1 (5 bases). Per the germline V gene, CDR1 is MGHDK and CDR2 is SYGVNS. CDR3 length: 11 amino acids. Deletions cut 7 bases from V and 8 bases from J, with 11 bases between. CDR3 DNA sequence: TGTGCCAGCACGGGGGGGGTCGAAGCTTTCTTT. It yields the protein CASTGGVEAFF. The full variable domain, with the rest looked up from reference TRBV25-1 and TRBJ1-1, is EADIYQTPRYLVIGTGKKITLECSQTMGHDKMYWYQQDPGMELHLIHYSYGVNSTEKGDLSSESTVSRIRTEHFPLTLESARPSHTSQYLCASTGGVEAFFGQGTRLTVV.